The 23 T cell receptor beta chains below come from one sample, sequenced in a study of CD8+CD57+ T cells in acquired aplastic anemia. Investigators profiled TCR beta VDJ and CDR3 from genomic DNA template. TCRdb fed the reads into MiXCR, producing one record per CDR3 protein. The table records tens of thousands of distinct CDR3 sequences, 50% to 70% of them present only once. The sequenced sample was sorted CD4+, CD8+, or CD8+CD57+ T cells (not recorded which) from PBMCs. The receptors stem from a human donor in good health, serving as a control.

This clonotype was seen many times. The chain couples TRBV5-1 to TRBJ2-5; TRBD1 agrees at 9 bases. Germline lookup yields CDR1 SGHRS and CDR2 YFSETQ. The CDR3 is made up of 17 amino acids. Trimming at V came to 7 bases and at J to 3 bases, leaving 16 bases not matched to a gene. The CDR3 nucleotides read TGCGCCAGCGGACCGGGGTGGCGGACAGGGGTGAAAGAGACCCAGTACTTC. Amino acid sequence: CASGPGWRTGVKETQYF.

The chain joins TRBV4-2 to TRBJ2-7; 9 bases are a match to TRBD1. The V gene's germline CDR1 is LGHNA and CDR2 YNFKEQ. V lost 5 bases to trimming and J lost 5 bases; unmatched junction nucleotides: 10. The CDR3 length is 15 residues. CDR3 in amino acids: CASSNRDRVYNEQYF. The DNA of the CDR3 is TGTGCCAGCAGCAACCGGGACAGGGTTTACAACGAGCAGTACTTC.

The sample holds a few counts of this clonotype. The chain carries TRBV25-1 and TRBJ2-7, with 9 nucleotides matching TRBD1. CDR1 and CDR2 (germline): MGHDK, SYGVNS. After removal of 4 bases from V and 7 bases from J, the junction contained 8 bases not matched to a gene. The CDR3 is 14 residues long. As DNA, the CDR3 is TGTGCCAGCAGTGCCCTACAGGGGGCGGGAGAGCAGTACTTC. It codes for CASSALQGAGEQYF.

In its sample, this clonotype was seen a few times. V usage is TRBV28 and J usage is TRBJ1-5; 8 nucleotides line up with TRBD1. From germline, CDR1 is MDHEN and CDR2 SYDVKM. The V segment lost 5 bases and the J segment 1 base; nucleotides outside the gene matches: 7. The CDR3 totals 16 residues. In nucleotides, the CDR3 is TGTGCCAGCAGTCCCCCGACAGGGGCAAGCAATCAGCCCCAGCATTTT. It codes for CASSPPTGASNQPQHF.

This chain links TRBV7-9 with TRBJ1-5; D remains unclear. The length of the CDR3 is 13 residues. Trimming left V 4 bases short and J 7 bases short, with 11 bases between. Germline loops: CDR1 SEHNR, CDR2 FQNEAQ (reference sequence). As DNA, the CDR3 is TGTGCCAGCAGCTCCCGGACGGGGCAGCCCCAGCATTTT. Translated: CASSSRTGQPQHF. The full variable domain, with the rest looked up from reference TRBV7-9 and TRBJ1-5, is DTGVSQNPRHKITKRGQNVTFRCDPISEHNRLYWYRQTLGQGPEFLTYFQNEAQLEKSRLLSDRFSAERPKGSFSTLEIQRTEQGDSAMYLCASSSRTGQPQHFGDGTRLSIL.

This clonotype is medium-sized (0.01 to 0.1%) within its sample. The J gene is TRBJ2-7, the V gene TRBV24-1; D perhaps matches TRBD1 (7 bases). Germline-derived CDR1 and CDR2 are KGHDR and SFDVKD. Trimming pared 3 bases from V and 2 bases from J, leaving 13 bases between. CDR3 length equals 15 residues. This CDR3 is CATSDKQGRTYEQYF. The CDR3 region has the DNA TGTGCCACCAGTGATAAACAGGGGAGGACCTACGAGCAGTACTTC.

Note on this clonotype: Its ends do not fully match the called genes, so a read error is possible. The chain links TRBV19 to TRBJ1-5; no reliable D call. The CDR3 contains 14 residues. Germline V gene lookup returns CDR1 LNHDA and CDR2 SQIVND (reference sequence). The CDR3 spells CASSSRYSNQPQHF. The CDR3 region has the DNA TGCGCCAGTAGTAGTAGGTATAGCAATCAGCCCCAGCATTTT.

The rearrangement uses TRBV15 and TRBJ2-7; TRBD1 aligns across 11 bases. Losses at the gene ends were 3 bases for V and 0 bases for J; bases not matched to a gene: 4. The length of the CDR3 is 16 residues. Germline CDR1 LNHNV, CDR2 YYDKDF (reference sequence). This chain's CDR3 is CATSSGTGGLSYEQYF. CDR3 bases: TGTGCCACCAGCAGCGGGACAGGGGGTCTCTCCTACGAGCAGTACTTC.

Worth noting for this clonotype: An end of the junction does not agree with germline; a read error may underlie this. V usage is TRBV11-2 and J usage is TRBJ2-5; D is possibly TRBD2 (5 bases). The V gene's germline CDR1 is SGHAT and CDR2 FQNNGV. The CDR3 sequence is 14 residues long. This CDR3 reads CAGSLAGTQETQYF. The CDR3 region has the DNA TGTGCCGGCAGCTTGGCGGGCACACAAGAGACCCAGTACTTC.

This clonotype was detected many times. The chain has TRBV14 and TRBJ2-1; 10 bases are a match to TRBD2. With V trimmed by 3 bases and J by 3 bases, 5 bases remained unmatched. Germline values: CDR1 SGHDN, CDR2 FVKESK. CDR3 size: 16 residues. CDR3 bases: TGTGCCAGCAGCCACCGACTAGCGGGTATCTACAATGAGCAGTTCTTC. This translates into CASSHRLAGIYNEQFF.

The chain has TRBV7-8 and TRBJ2-7, with 8 bases identical to TRBD2. Germline V gives CDR1 SGHVS, CDR2 FQNEAQ. Losses at the gene ends were 5 bases for V and 10 bases for J; bases not matched to a gene: 1. The CDR3 covers 10 residues. The CDR3 spells CASSRGGQYF. CDR3 DNA: TGTGCCAGCAGCCGGGGGGGACAGTACTTC.

There are many counts of this clonotype. J is TRBJ2-2 and V is TRBV18; no clear D. CDR3 length equals 14 residues. The germline gives CDR1 KGHSH, CDR2 LQKENI. Trimming took off 4 bases at V and 1 base at J, with 7 bases between the two ends. CDR3: CASSLTRNTGELFF. The CDR3 nucleotides are TGTGCCAGCTCACTGACAAGGAACACCGGGGAGCTGTTTTTT.

This clonotype was seen many times. V and J are TRBV5-1 and TRBJ2-7; D perhaps matches TRBD2 (6 bases). The ends were cut back, 0 bases at V and 3 bases at J, with 13 bases in the middle. This CDR3 is 15 amino acids long. Germline V gene data show CDR1 as SGHRS and CDR2 as YFSETQ. This CDR3 reads CASSLESGGHYEQYF. DNA of the CDR3: TGCGCCAGCAGCTTGGAGTCCGGGGGTCACTACGAGCAGTACTTC.

V and J are TRBV2 and TRBJ1-2, with a tentative D call TRBD1 (6 bases). The V gene's germline CDR1 is SNHLY and CDR2 FYNNEI. V was pared by 6 bases and J by 4 bases, with 18 bases between. The CDR3 loop spans 15 amino acids. Here the CDR3 reads CASRHPGVLFYGYTF. Written as DNA, the CDR3 is TGTGCCAGCAGGCACCCAGGGGTGCTTTTCTATGGCTACACCTTC.

This clonotype occurred many times. This chain uses TRBV19 with TRBJ2-6; maybe TRBD1 (6 bases). The length of the CDR3 is 16 residues. The V gene's germline CDR1 is LNHDA and CDR2 SQIVND (reference sequence). Trimming cost V 3 bases and J 0 bases, with 9 bases left between them. The CDR3 DNA reads TGTGCCAGTAGTATCCAGGGGAGCTCTGGGGCCAACGTCCTGACTTTC. Residues: CASSIQGSSGANVLTF.

The chain couples TRBV9 to TRBJ2-2, with D unresolved. CDR1 is SGDLS, CDR2 YYNGEE, per germline. CDR3 size: 12 residues. The V end was cut by 2 bases, the J end by 7 bases, with 6 bases between. In DNA form, the CDR3 reads TGTGCCAGCAGCGTCCACATCGGGGAGCTGTTTTTT. Translating gives CASSVHIGELFF.

This chain joins TRBV12-3 or TRBV12-4 and TRBJ1-3; unclear D gene. CDR3 length: 11 residues. V shed 3 bases and J shed 8 bases, with 5 bases lying between them. The CDR3 protein is CASSFSHTIYF. In nucleotides, the CDR3 is TGTGCCAGCAGTTTTTCGCACACCATATATTTT.

Notes on this clonotype: A junction end diverges from the germline sequence, so it may reflect a read error. The rearrangement joins TRBV7-9 to TRBJ2-5; D tentatively reads TRBD1 or TRBD2 (6 bases each). This CDR3 comprises 15 residues. The V gene's germline CDR1 is SEHNR and CDR2 FQNEAQ (reference sequence). The CDR3 nucleotides read TGTGCCAGCAGCGCATTGTTGGCGGGACAAGAGATCCAGTACTTC. It codes for CASSALLAGQEIQYF.

This clonotype was found many times. This rearrangement joins TRBV14 to TRBJ2-3; 7 positions agree with TRBD1. Trimming at V came to 3 bases and at J to 3 bases, leaving 6 bases not matched to a gene. CDR1 is SGHDN and CDR2 is FVKESK in the germline V gene. CDR3 length: 15 amino acids. CDR3 sequence (DNA): TGTGCCAGCAGCCAGGGACAGCCAGGAACAGATACGCAGTATTTT. Its translation: CASSQGQPGTDTQYF.

Remarks on this clonotype: Given a much more abundant clone one base away, this may be a read error. This chain links TRBV27 with TRBJ1-2; D is perhaps TRBD1 (6 bases). This CDR3 has 16 amino acids. CDR1 is MNHEY and CDR2 is SMNVEV in the germline V gene (reference sequence). V lost 4 bases and J lost 8, with 23 bases in between. CDR3 bases: TGTGCCAGCAGTTCATCTTCCGGGGGGCGCGGGGACGGCTACACCTTC. As protein: CASSSSSGGRGDGYTF.

This clonotype was found many times. This rearrangement joins TRBV7-6 to TRBJ2-3; D may match TRBD1 or TRBD2 (5 bases each). V was cut by 0 bases and J by 11 bases, with 21 bases left in between. CDR3 length: 16 residues. CDR1 and CDR2 (germline): SGHVS, FNYEAQ. The CDR3: CASSLAAGTAPMGQYF. The DNA for the CDR3 is TGTGCCAGCAGCTTAGCTGCCGGGACGGCCCCAATGGGGCAGTATTTT.

Notes on this clonotype: This may be a read error, as it is one base from a much larger clone. V usage is TRBV20-1 and J usage is TRBJ1-3; D is possibly TRBD1 (5 bases). Germline assignment: CDR1 DFQATT and CDR2 SNEGSKA (reference sequence). The CDR3 totals 15 residues. Here the CDR3 reads CSAIPWGRSGNTMYF. As DNA, the CDR3 is TGCAGTGCTATTCCCTGGGGCCGCTCTGGAAACACCATGTATTTT.

This clonotype has a count of ten or more. V is TRBV14 and J is TRBJ2-7, with D perhaps matching TRBD2 (6 bases). Germline CDR1 reads SGHDN; CDR2 reads FVKESK. V lost 0 bases, J lost 1 base, and 10 bases lay in between. The CDR3 is made up of 15 amino acids. CDR3 sequence: CASSQEIAASYEQYF. The CDR3 nucleotides read TGTGCCAGCAGCCAAGAAATAGCGGCTTCCTACGAGCAGTACTTC.